What follows describes a single TCR beta chain. This entry belongs to a study of T-cell reconstitution after alpha-beta-depleted transplantation in children. Library preparation (for TCRbeta) was performed with unique molecular identifiers. TCRdb reprocessed the PCR reads with MiXCR, giving one entry per CDR3 protein. The sample includes about 460,000 distinct CDR3 sequences, under 15% seen only once; the top ten take around 5.6%. The V end was cut by 3 bases, the J end by 1 base, with 16 bases between. CDR3 size: 18 residues. Germline CDR1 and CDR2: SGHAT and FQDESV (reference sequence). The TCR comes from a human donor who donated a stem cell graft to a child with combined immunodeficiency. The sample was PBMCs from the stem cell graft donor, taken from the stem cell graft. The chain joins TRBV11-1 to TRBJ2-6; weak D call: TRBD1 (6 bases). For the CDR3, the DNA is TGTGCCAGCAGCTTTAGTGACTACAGGGCTTCTGGGGCCAACGTCCTGACTTTC. It translates to CASSFSDYRASGANVLTF. Together with reference TRBV11-1 and TRBJ2-6, the CDR3 gives the full variable domain: EAEVAQSPRYKITEKSQAVAFWCDPISGHATLYWYRQILGQGPELLVQFQDESVVDDSQLPKDRFSAERLKGVDSTLKIQPAELGDSAMYLCASSFSDYRASGANVLTFGAGSRLTVL.